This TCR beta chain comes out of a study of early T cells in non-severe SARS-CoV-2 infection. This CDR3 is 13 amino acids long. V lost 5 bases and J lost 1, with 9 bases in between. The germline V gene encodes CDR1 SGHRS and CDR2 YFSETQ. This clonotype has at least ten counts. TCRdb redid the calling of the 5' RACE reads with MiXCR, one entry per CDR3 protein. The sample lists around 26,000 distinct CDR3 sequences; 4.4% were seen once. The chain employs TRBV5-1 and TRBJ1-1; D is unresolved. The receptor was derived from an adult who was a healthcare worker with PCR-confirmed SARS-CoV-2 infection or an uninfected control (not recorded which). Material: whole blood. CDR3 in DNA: TGCGCCAGCAGAACCGGTGGGAACACTGAAGCTTTCTTT. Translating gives CASRTGGNTEAFF.